A selection of T cell receptor beta chains follows, all from one sample in a study of a mutant IDH1 vaccine in newly diagnosed glioma. Using immunoSEQ multiplex PCR, the repertoire was profiled, and TCRdb retains in-frame clones only, with some absent. The data contain 80,000 to 100,000 clones, roughly 82% of them singletons. Sequencing was performed on PBMCs, taken from a glioma patient treated with radiotherapy, temozolomide or both. The receptor set was obtained from a man aged 35 to 55 with glioma. Some clones in this sample may be carry-over from other donors' samples. CDR3s include the opening cysteine and the closing phenylalanine or tryptophan. Each record gives: V gene, J gene, D gene, clone size, CDR3 DNA, CDR3 protein. A D gene is named only where the DNA matches it firmly. Clone sizes are given selectively: once, few, many, or a class where the clone is expanded.

TRBV7-9,TRBJ1-5,TRBD1,NA,TGTGCCAGCAATAAACAGGGGAGCAATCAGCCCCAGCATTTT,CASNKQGSNQPQHF
TRBV7-6,TRBJ1-6,TRBD1,NA,TGTGCCAGCAGCCTTAGACAGGGTAGAGATAATTCACCCCTCCACTTT,CASSLRQGRDNSPLHF
TRBV13,TRBJ2-1,NA,NA,TGTGCCAGCAGCGCCCGCTGGGGTTGGCTGGGTGAGCAGTTCTTC,CASSARWGWLGEQFF
TRBV25-1,TRBJ1-2,NA,NA,TGTGCCAGCAGTGGCGGCCTTGGGTCCTATGGCTACACCTTC,CASSGGLGSYGYTF
TRBV18,TRBJ2-2,TRBD1,once,TGTGCCAGCCGTCCGCAGGGGGCTGGCGGGGAGCTGTTTTTT,CASRPQGAGGELFF
TRBV6-5,TRBJ2-7,NA,NA,TGTGCCAGCAGTTACTCGTCGTCAGCAAGCGACGAGCAGTACTTC,CASSYSSSASDEQYF
TRBV7-2,TRBJ1-1,TRBD1,NA,TGTGCCAGCAGCCCGCGACAGGGATGGCAAGCTTTCTTT,CASSPRQGWQAFF
TRBV6-5,TRBJ2-7,NA,NA,TGTGCCAGCAGTTACGCGGGACCCCACTACGAGCAGTACTTC,CASSYAGPHYEQYF
TRBV9,TRBJ1-1,NA,NA,TGTGCCAGCAGCGCCCAAGTAGGGGGGGGATTTGAAGCTTTCTTT,CASSAQVGGGFEAFF
TRBV4-1,TRBJ2-1,TRBD1,NA,TGCGCCAGCAGCCAGCGACAGGGGAGCTCCTACAATGAGCAGTTCTTC,CASSQRQGSSYNEQFF
TRBV14,TRBJ1-2,NA,NA,TGTGCCAGCAGCCAAGAAGGACGGGACGCTTTCTATGGCTACACCTTC,CASSQEGRDAFYGYTF
TRBV6-5,TRBJ2-1,NA,NA,TGTGCCAGCAGTTACGACAGTGCCTACAATGAGCAGTTCTTC,CASSYDSAYNEQFF
TRBV10-2,TRBJ2-7,NA,NA,TGCGCCAGCAGACGACCCGGACAATACCAGTACTTC,CASRRPGQYQYF
TRBV9,TRBJ2-5,NA,NA,TGTGCCAGCAGCGCGTCCCAGGGGCGAGAGACCCAGTACTTC,CASSASQGRETQYF
TRBV6-5,TRBJ1-5,NA,NA,TGTGCCACCTCAGTTGGTATAAGCAATCAGCCCCAGCATTTT,CATSVGISNQPQHF
TRBV5-4,TRBJ1-2,TRBD1,NA,TGTGCCAGCAGCACCGGGACAGACTATGGCTACACCTTC,CASSTGTDYGYTF
TRBV5-5,TRBJ2-3,NA,once,TGTGCCAGCAGTCCTTCTTCCCGCACAGATACGCAGTATTTT,CASSPSSRTDTQYF
TRBV6-1,TRBJ1-1,TRBD1,NA,TGTGCCAGCAGCACCGACAGGGGGTTCACTGAAGCTTTCTTT,CASSTDRGFTEAFF
TRBV5-4,TRBJ1-1,NA,once,TGTGCCAGCAGCTTGGATAGGGCAGGGACGACTGAAGCTTTCTTT,CASSLDRAGTTEAFF
TRBV5-6,TRBJ2-5,TRBD2,NA,TGTGCCAGCATATCCCGCCGGGCCGGGGGGGCCCGGGAGACCCAGTACTTC,CASISRRAGGARETQYF
TRBV19,TRBJ2-7,TRBD1,NA,TGTGCCAGTAGTATAGTAGGACAGGGCTCCTACGAGCAGTACTTC,CASSIVGQGSYEQYF
TRBV14,TRBJ1-2,NA,NA,TGTGCCAGCAGCCGATCCCACAGGGTTGGCTACACCTTC,CASSRSHRVGYTF
TRBV6-5,TRBJ1-1,NA,once,TGTGCCAGCAGTTACGTCCGGGCCCCCAGGACTGAAGCTTTCTTT,CASSYVRAPRTEAFF
TRBV6-1,TRBJ2-7,NA,few,TGTGCCAGCGGGGCGGTGGTGGGCTACGAGCAGTACTTC,CASGAVVGYEQYF
TRBV15,TRBJ2-7,TRBD2,NA,TGTGCCACCAGCAGACTAGCGGGGTACGAGCAGTACTTC,CATSRLAGYEQYF
TRBV2,TRBJ2-7,NA,NA,TGTGCCAGCACTTGGGGGGCGGGGGAGCAGTACTTC,CASTWGAGEQYF
TRBV5-8,TRBJ1-5,NA,NA,TGTGCCAGCAGCTTAGGGGGGTCACGGCAGCCCCAGCATTTT,CASSLGGSRQPQHF
TRBV6-6,TRBJ1-2,TRBD1,once,TGTGCCAGCAGGGCAGGGGGGCTCTATGGCTACACCTTC,CASRAGGLYGYTF
TRBV6-5,TRBJ1-2,NA,few,TGTGCCAGCCGCACTGGAGGGGCCACTAACTATGGCTACACCTTC,CASRTGGATNYGYTF
TRBV30,TRBJ1-1,TRBD1,few,TGTGCCTGGTCCGGGACAGGGACGAGCGAGGCTTTCTTT,CAWSGTGTSEAFF
TRBV30,TRBJ2-1,NA,NA,TGTGCCTGGAGTGTAGGTAGCCCCATGGAGCAGTTCTTC,CAWSVGSPMEQFF
TRBV20-1,TRBJ2-4,NA,NA,TGCAGTGCCCTTGGGGGCATTCAGTACTTC,CSALGGIQYF
TRBV6-6,TRBJ2-5,NA,NA,TGTGCCAGCAGTTACAATCTCCAAGAGACCCAGTACTTC,CASSYNLQETQYF
TRBV10-1,TRBJ1-2,NA,few,TGCGCCAGCAGTGAGAACCTAAACTATGGCTACACCTTC,CASSENLNYGYTF
TRBV6-1,TRBJ2-7,NA,NA,TGTGCCAGCAGTGAAGTGGCCGGGACCGAGCAGTACTTC,CASSEVAGTEQYF
TRBV7-9,TRBJ2-6,NA,NA,TGTGCCAGCAGCGGTGGGGCCAACGTCCTGACTTTC,CASSGGANVLTF
TRBV10-3,TRBJ2-2,NA,NA,TGTGCCACCTTACAGGGGAACACCGGGGAGCTGTTTTTT,CATLQGNTGELFF
TRBV7-9,TRBJ2-2,TRBD1,NA,TGTGCCAGCAGCCCGGGACAGGGTTTAACCGGGGAGCTGTTTTTT,CASSPGQGLTGELFF
TRBV10-1,TRBJ2-1,TRBD2,few,TGCGCCAGCAGTCAGGCTAGCGGGGGGTTTGGTGAGCAGTTCTTC,CASSQASGGFGEQFF
TRBV5-1,TRBJ1-1,NA,NA,TGCGCCAGCACCCTACAGGGCACTGAAGCTTTCTTT,CASTLQGTEAFF
TRBV5-4,TRBJ2-5,NA,few,TGTGCCAGCAGCTACCCGACGGGGGAGACCCAGTACTTC,CASSYPTGETQYF
TRBV7-8,TRBJ2-7,NA,NA,TGTGCCAGCAGCATTAGAGGGGACGAGCAGTACTTC,CASSIRGDEQYF
TRBV7-3,TRBJ2-7,TRBD1,NA,TGTGCCAGCAGCTCCGGGACAGGGATAAACGAGCAGTACTTC,CASSSGTGINEQYF
TRBV4-2,TRBJ1-2,NA,NA,TGTGCCAGCAGCCAAGATATGGGGAACTATGGCTACACCTTC,CASSQDMGNYGYTF
TRBV5-1,TRBJ2-1,TRBD2,NA,TGCGCCAGCAGCTTGGAGGCTAGCGGGGGGGCTGGGCAGTTCTTC,CASSLEASGGAGQFF
TRBV4-1,TRBJ2-7,TRBD1,NA,TGCGCCAGCAGCCAAGCGGGGACAGGGGCCTACGAGCAGTACTTC,CASSQAGTGAYEQYF